These 4 T cell receptor beta chains came from one sample sequenced in a study of blood T cell repertoires in COVID-19. Profiling relied on immunoSEQ multiplex PCR, and the TCRdb table lists in-frame clones only, not all of them. The sample records almost 400,000 clones, approximately 90% being singletons. Source material: PBMCs or T cells enriched from blood (not recorded which). The receptor set was obtained from a woman aged 30 to 39 with acute COVID-19.

This chain links TRBV19 with TRBJ1-5; TRBD1 might be the D (6 bases). Trimming stripped 0 bases from V and 3 bases from J, with 15 bases between. The CDR3 extends over 17 amino acids. In germline, CDR1 is LNHDA, CDR2 SQIVND (reference sequence). CDR3 loop: CASSIDLTGISNQPQHF. The CDR3 DNA sequence: TGTGCCAGTAGTATAGATCTGACAGGCATATCCAATCAGCCCCAGCATTTT. The whole variable domain, filled in from reference TRBV19 and TRBJ1-5, reads DGGITQSPKYLFRKEGQNVTLSCEQNLNHDAMYWYRQDPGQGLRLIYYSQIVNDFQKGDIAEGYSVSREKKESFPLTVTSAQKNPTAFYLCASSIDLTGISNQPQHFGDGTRLSIL.

J is TRBJ2-1 and V is TRBV9; 9 bases line up with TRBD2. Germline CDR1 is SGDLS and CDR2 is YYNGEE. CDR3 length equals 16 residues. V shed 2 bases, J shed 7 bases, and the junction held 10 bases outside the gene matches. Written as DNA, the CDR3 is TGTGCCAGCAGCGTCTCCGGGTTAGCGGGGGTAAATGAGCAGTTCTTC. The encoded protein is CASSVSGLAGVNEQFF. Full variable domain (outside the CDR3, taken from reference TRBV9 and TRBJ2-1): DSGVTQTPKHLITATGQRVTLRCSPRSGDLSVYWYQQSLDQGLQFLIQYYNGEERAKGNILERFSAQQFPDLHSELNLSSLELGDSALYFCASSVSGLAGVNEQFFGPGTRLTVL.

The count of this clone is one. The V gene is TRBV27, the J gene TRBJ1-2; no reliable D call. Trimming pared 4 bases from V and 5 bases from J, leaving 11 bases between. The CDR3 contains 13 residues. Per the germline V gene, CDR1 is MNHEY and CDR2 is SMNVEV (reference sequence). CDR3 nucleotide sequence: TGTGCCAGCAGTTCTTTAGGGAGATATGGCTACACCTTC. Encoded protein: CASSSLGRYGYTF.

This chain connects TRBV6-5 to TRBJ1-3; possible D gene TRBD1, 6 bases. The CDR3 has 15 residues. Trimming stripped 6 bases from V and 0 bases from J, with 12 bases between. The germline V gene encodes CDR1 MNHEY and CDR2 SVGAGI. DNA for the CDR3: TGTGCCAGCAGGGACGGACAGTACTCTGGAAACACCATATATTTT. Translation gives CASRDGQYSGNTIYF.